Listed here are 9 T cell receptor beta chains from one sample, sequenced in a study of blood T cell repertoires in COVID-19. Measured with immunoSEQ multiplex PCR; TCRdb has only the in-frame clones, and not every one. The data contain around 94,000 clones, roughly 86% of them seen just once; the ten biggest clones take up 3%. The specimen sequenced was peripheral blood. These TCRs come from a man aged 50 to 60 with active or convalescent COVID-19.

The J gene is TRBJ2-3, the V gene TRBV6-6; TRBD2 might be the D (6 bases). V lost 5 bases, J lost 2 bases, and 20 bases lay in between. CDR3 length equals 17 residues. Looked up from germline, CDR1 is MNHNY and CDR2 is SVGAGI (reference sequence). This chain's CDR3 is CASSPSNWLAYTDTQYF. The CDR3 DNA sequence: TGTGCCAGCAGTCCTTCGAATTGGCTAGCGTACACAGATACGCAGTATTTT.

CDR3 DNA: TGTGCCAGCAGCGAGGGGGGAAACACCATATATTTT. As protein: CASSEGGNTIYF. The chain carries TRBV9 and TRBJ1-3; D might be TRBD1 (5 bases). Germline assignment: CDR1 SGDLS and CDR2 YYNGEE. The CDR3 spans 12 residues. The ends were cut back, 3 bases at V and 4 bases at J, with 5 bases in the middle.

This clone was seen more than once but under ten times. The gene calls are TRBV6-5 and TRBJ2-1; 12 bases map to TRBD2. Germline loops: CDR1 MNHEY, CDR2 SVGAGI. The J segment lost 5 bases and the V segment lost 6 bases, leaving 5 bases of the junction unmatched. The CDR3 contains 15 residues. CDR3 protein: CASSSSGGGHNEQFF. The CDR3 nucleotides are TGTGCCAGCAGCTCTAGCGGGGGGGGTCACAATGAGCAGTTCTTC.

CDR3 in amino acids: CASRGQGGEKLFF. The CDR3 coding sequence is TGTGCCAGCCGGGGACAGGGTGGGGAAAAACTGTTTTTT. The rearrangement uses TRBV3-1 (or the pseudogene TRBV3-2) and TRBJ1-4, with 9 nucleotides matching TRBD1. V was clipped by 8 bases and J by 8 bases; unmatched bases: 6. Germline lookup yields CDR1 LGHDT and CDR2 YNNKEL (reference sequence). The CDR3 totals 13 residues.

This clone has only one observation. The CDR3 spells CASSPRGREPQHF. The DNA for the CDR3 is TGTGCCAGCAGTCCCAGGGGGCGCGAGCCCCAGCATTTT. V and J are TRBV2 and TRBJ1-5, with 8 bases matching TRBD1. The CDR3 is 13 amino acids. Trimming cost V 5 bases and J 8 bases; bases outside gene matches: 5. Germline V gives CDR1 SNHLY, CDR2 FYNNEI.

This chain links TRBV9 with TRBJ2-1, with D hard to call. CDR3 length: 13 amino acids. Germline assignment: CDR1 SGDLS and CDR2 YYNGEE. The V end was cut by 0 bases, the J end by 6 bases, with 7 bases between. The CDR3 DNA reads TGTGCCAGCAGCGTAGACTATTTCAATGAGCAGTTCTTC. Translation: CASSVDYFNEQFF.

This clone was picked up one time. This sequence joins TRBV7-9 and TRBJ1-5; 11 bases agree with TRBD1. The germline V gene encodes CDR1 SEHNR and CDR2 FQNEAQ (reference sequence). V was pared by 2 bases and J by 0 bases, with 9 bases of the junction left unmatched. There are 19 residues in the CDR3. The CDR3 protein is CASSLWPGQGGGSNQPQHF. CDR3 bases: TGTGCCAGCAGCTTATGGCCGGGACAGGGGGGTGGTAGCAATCAGCCCCAGCATTTT.

The chain couples TRBV5-4 to TRBJ2-5; possibly TRBD1 for D (5 bases). V was cut by 3 bases and J by 3 bases, with 12 bases left in between. Looked up from germline, CDR1 is SGHNT and CDR2 is YYREEE (reference sequence). The CDR3 consists of 14 residues. In DNA, the CDR3 is TGTGCCAGCAGCTCCCCCGGCAGGGAAGAGACCCAGTACTTC. Protein product: CASSSPGREETQYF. The variable domain in full, with the rest retrieved from reference TRBV5-4 and TRBJ2-5, is ETGVTQSPTHLIKTRGQQVTLRCSSQSGHNTVSWYQQALGQGPQFIFQYYREEENGRGNFPPRFSGLQFPNYSSELNVNALELDDSALYLCASSSPGREETQYFGPGTRLLVL.

V is TRBV2 and J is TRBJ1-2; TRBD1 agrees at 9 bases. The V segment lost 10 bases and the J segment 5 bases; nucleotides outside the gene matches: 5. The CDR3 is 12 amino acids. CDR1 is SNHLY and CDR2 is FYNNEI in the germline V gene. The DNA for the CDR3 is TGTGCCATTGCCGGGACAGGGTATGGCTACACCTTC. Translating gives CAIAGTGYGYTF.